This TCR beta chain was profiled in a study of blood T cells in healthy people across ages (dated by TCRdb to between 2015 and 2016). Regarding the study in general: Template switching captured roughly one uniquely barcoded TCR beta cDNA molecule per two T cells in model experiments. To track age-related changes in TCR beta repertoire diversity, the study relied on deep sequencing normalized with unique cDNA molecular identifiers. Four age groups were formed from the donors: young (average roughly 15 years), middle-aged (approximately 42), aged (approximately 60) and long-lived (approximately 80). Two additional independent replicas of 1 million unique cDNA reads from the same blood draw were analyzed for two donors (one aged 18 to 30 and one aged 80 or older).

Beyond this particular receptor, the publication reports: Total diversity estimates from one million sequenced T cells were considered lower bounds and underestimates. Since profiling was done on bulk unsorted PBMCs, naive and antigen-experienced compartments could not be conclusively compared. Observed TCR beta diversity correlated strongly with the percentage of naive T cells measured by flow cytometry. Because the CMV infection status of the donors was unknown, age-related changes in expanded clonotypes may potentially have been confounded. Compared with the aged group, the long-lived group had more naive CD4+ T cells, fewer expanded clones and increased TCR diversity, a pattern suggesting age selection. Observed TCR beta diversity per million T cells fell roughly linearly with age, and a significant reduction was already apparent by age around 40.

The CDR3 is made up of 16 amino acids, end residues included. Of all the DNA, just the CDR3 is kept, 48 bases in frame from base 1. The germline V gene encodes CDR1 MNHEY and CDR2 SVGEGT. Trimming accounts for 6 bases at V and 5 bases at J, while the number of junction bases matched to no gene is 11. The protocol used for the library was 5' RACE. The reads were generated on an Illumina HiSeq 2500. A second PCR of roughly 6 to 11 cycles was run with a J-beta primer mix and a sample-barcoded 5' primer. A unique molecular identifier was introduced onto each TCR beta cDNA molecule by a template-switch 5' adaptor carrying 12 random nucleotides. Each sample yielded at least 2.5 million CDR3-containing paired-end reads. All of the RNA was converted into first-strand cDNA using the Mint cDNA synthesis kit, with a TRBC-specific oligonucleotide serving as the primer. After uracil-DNA glycosylase treatment, a first 18-cycle PCR used universal primers M1SS and BC2_uni_R on all cDNA. The study's own analysis went as follows. Normalization of each sample was performed by random selection of 1 million high-quality reads, each carrying a distinct molecular identifier. Reads sharing molecular identifiers were discarded rather than binned into consensus sequences. MiTCR, with a Q25 quality threshold and the strictest error-elimination algorithm, was used for CDR3 identification, clonotype clustering and error correction. A nonparametric unseen species model using Euler transformation provided a lower-bound estimate of total TCR beta diversity. TCRdb applied fastp at Q25 and MiXCR to the public reads, then kept only in-frame beta chains. Rows matching on CDR3 protein sequence are summarized as one entry with the most common DNA and genes. TCRdb assigned the V and J calls; the authors' analysis was not used. The sample yields more than 450,000 distinct CDR3 sequences; about 29% were counted once. About 3.9% of the sample goes to the ten largest clones.

Note on this clonotype: Its antigen remains unidentified. Since no conserved phenylalanine or tryptophan closes the CDR3, a read error is the likely cause.

The donors were a few dozen Caucasian individuals from Russia, aged roughly 6 to 100 years, who were systemically healthy. Around 10 milliliters of peripheral blood were drawn from each donor into EDTA-treated Vacutainer tubes. PBMCs were isolated by Ficoll-Paque density-gradient centrifugation, with at least 6.5 million obtained per sample. Trizol reagent was used to extract total RNA from the PBMCs, yielding at least 6 micrograms per sample. For every donor, flow cytometry on a PBMC aliquot measured the percentage of naive CD45RAhigh/CD27high T cells. The data were also submitted as part of a second study, on T cells of mothers and their children. The second study's paper adds: Nine systemically healthy Caucasian individuals, comprising three mothers and their six children, were included as donors. cDNA synthesis used all of the extracted RNA, with 1.5 ug of RNA in each 15 ul reaction. Sample barcodes and 2-4 random nucleotides were added via the M1S primer in the second PCR. Over 10 million TCR beta CDR3 reads came from each mother, compared with several million reads from each child. Thymic selection shapes the output of TCR recombination in a similar way in related and unrelated pairs, and inherited differences have a minor effect. Normalized repertoire overlap was always slightly but never significantly higher in related than unrelated mother-child pairs. Persistent microchimeric T cell clones were not detected, at a sensitivity of approximately 93 clones per million clonotypes. To look for features that set related mother-child pairs apart from unrelated individuals, the researchers ran deep NGS to compare the TCR beta repertoires of mothers and children. On average, the children were about 12 +/- 4 years old, while the mothers were about 38 +/- 4 years old. Libraries were sequenced on Illumina HiSeq 2000 with 100+100 nt paired-end reads after adapter ligation with NEBNext reagents. To avoid cross-contamination, the mother libraries and the child libraries were prepared a month apart and sequenced in separate runs. For each donor, somewhere between roughly 450,000 and 2,100,000 distinct TCR beta clonotypes were identified. Naive TCR beta clonotypes were estimated from low-frequency clonotypes matched to each donor's FACS-determined naive share, without sorting.

Here the chain combines TRBV6-2 or TRBV6-3 and TRBJ2-4; a stretch of 9 junction bases matches TRBD1. This TCR came from a boy aged 2 to 10 in good health. The sample consisted of blood. The DNA is as follows: TGTGCCAGCAGCCTCTTCGGGACAGGGATGGAAAACATTCAGTACTCC. It translates as CASSLFGTGMENIQYS.